This TCR beta chain was retrieved from a study of blood T cell repertoires in COVID-19. Study as a whole: T cells, B-cell-depleted T cells, or PBMCs supplied cDNA or gDNA.

The table came from immunoSEQ multiplex PCR; TCRdb's copy has only in-frame clones and leaves some out. This table holds around 250,000 clones, about four fifths found once. Germline assignment: CDR1 SGDLS and CDR2 YYNGEE. The CDR3 is 16 residues long. V was clipped by 4 bases and J by 5 bases; unmatched bases: 12. Residents of 24 US areas, aged about 18 to 89 years, made up the participants. This receptor was obtained from a man in his forties or fifties who had been exposed to COVID-19. Sequencing used PBMCs or T cells enriched from blood (not recorded which). The chain has TRBV9 and TRBJ2-7, with 10 bases aligning to TRBD2. The CDR3 DNA sequence: TGTGCCAGCAGCACCCAAGCGGGAGGGCCTATGAACGAGCAGTACTTC. It is translated as CASSTQAGGPMNEQYF.